This TCR beta chain emerged from a study of T-cell memory formation after mild COVID-19 (dated by TCRdb to the early 2020s). Background for the entire study: TCR sequence clusters from the two donors were largely donor specific. T-cell clones expanding and contracting after mild COVID-19 in a couple of donors were tracked by longitudinal TCRalpha and TCRbeta repertoire sequencing. Two young, previously healthy adult volunteers made up the cohort, one male and one female. The study at large found these results: Contracting CD4+ clones appeared mostly in the CM and EM memory subsets, whereas CD8+ clones were enriched in EMRA. Some responding clones were found in pre-infection memory, which suggests that pre-existing cross-reactive memory T cells took part in the SARS-CoV-2 response. Whether the second-wave clones peaking on day 37 were SARS-CoV-2 specific was not confirmed. The study included only a couple of mild cases, and larger cohorts that include severe cases with pre-infection samples were judged to be necessary. Balanced CD4/CD8 phenotypes were observed for clones contracting from day 15 to 85, whereas a bias towards CD4+ was observed for a second wave of clones expanding from day 15 to 37.

Ficoll-Paque density gradient centrifugation was used to isolate PBMCs. From a lookup of the germline V gene, CDR1 and CDR2 are MGHRA and YSYEKL. The V end loses 4 bases and the J end loses 7 bases, and a stretch of 16 bases separates them. Counted from cysteine to phenylalanine, this CDR3 has 14 amino acids. Kept here is only the CDR3 DNA, which spans 42 bases and is read in frame from base 1. For this clonotype: Its antigen is not yet known. No much larger clone exists at a distance of one base, and base qualities are not known.

The sample was run on an Illumina NovaSeq 6000. cDNA libraries for TCRalpha and TCRbeta were prepared by 5'RACE using constant-segment primers, with sample barcodes and unique molecular identifiers added. Trizol reagent was used to extract RNA from every sample. The libraries were amplified in two PCR steps, and the second step added a second sample barcode and Illumina TruSeq adapters. Sequencing of libraries was performed on an Illumina NovaSeq with 2 x 150 bp paired-end reads. From the authors' description of their analysis: Demultiplexing of reads and collapsing into UMI-guided consensus sequences were performed with migec v1.2.7. Using mixcr v2.1.11, UMI consensuses were aligned to TRA and TRB V and J templates and then assembled into clonotypes. A clonotype was counted as expanded or contracted only if both edgeR and NoisET called the change significant, with noise models trained on biological replicates. For edgeR calls, the cutoffs were a false discovery rate-adjusted p below 0.01 and a log2 fold-change threshold of 1. As an exploratory analysis of dynamics, max-normalized trajectories of the 1000 most abundant clonotypes were examined with PCA combined with hierarchical clustering. Separately sequenced CD4+ and CD8+ repertoires were used to assign the CD4 or CD8 phenotype of responding clones. TCRdb trimmed public reads at Q25 via fastp, called clones via MiXCR and kept in-frame beta chains. All rows with the same CDR3 protein become a single entry with the most common DNA and genes. The V and J calls, along with clone size, are taken from TCRdb and not from the paper's own processing. Across this sample there are 350,000 to 500,000 distinct CDR3 sequences, with around a quarter seen only once. Jointly, the top ten make up roughly 13% of the sample.

The sequence came from an adult woman who had mild COVID-19 (a few samples of this study predate the infection). The sample titles of this study are shuffled in the database, so cell type and time point are left out; the donor was told from shared clones. The chain is made from TRBV4-1 and TRBJ2-5; the D gene is perhaps TRBD2, from 7 matching bases. The sequencing sample was made of PBMCs or a T cell subset sorted from them (not recorded which). CDR3 sequence: CASSPRGARGTQYF. The nucleotides are TGCGCCAGCAGCCCTCGGGGGGCCCGAGGGACCCAGTACTTC.